Below, 10 T cell receptor beta chains from the same sample are listed, as sequenced in a study of T cell responses to AZD1222 COVID-19 vaccine. Method: immunoSEQ multiplex PCR; TCRdb's copy keeps in-frame clones and lacks some. The table includes 150,000 or so clones, around 92% detected once. The material was peripheral blood, obtained on day 0 of AZD1222 vaccination. The receptors were sampled from an adult in good health.

CDR3 bases: TGTGCCAGCAGTTACTCGCCGGGCTTTAGTTCACCCCTCCACTTT. Protein sequence: CASSYSPGFSSPLHF. The chain has TRBV6-5 and TRBJ1-6; D gene unclear. The length of the CDR3 is 15 residues. The germline V gene has CDR1 MNHEY and CDR2 SVGAGI. V lost 0 bases and J lost 9, with 12 bases in between.

With respect to this clone: Just one base apart from a much larger clone, this may be a read error. CDR3 region: CASSEHNEQFF. As DNA, the CDR3 is TGTGCCAGCAGCGAGCACAATGAGCAGTTCTTC. The gene calls are TRBV5-6 and TRBJ2-1; D is unclear. V was shortened by 4 bases and J by 5 bases, with 4 bases between the two germline ends. Germline CDR1 and CDR2: SGHDT and YYEEEE. The CDR3 sequence is 11 residues long.

The chain couples TRBV5-4 to TRBJ2-5, with unresolved D. The germline CDR1 and CDR2 sequences are SGHNT and YYREEE (reference sequence). Trimming left V 4 bases short and J 5 bases short, with 15 bases between. The CDR3 has 14 amino acids. The CDR3 bases are TGTGCCAGCAGCCCTTTGTCAGCTGGGGAGACCCAGTACTTC. Protein: CASSPLSAGETQYF.

In this sample, this clone turned up once. The chain has TRBV30 and TRBJ2-4; D could derive from TRBD1 or TRBD2 (6 bases each). The CDR3 loop spans 13 amino acids. V dropped 2 bases and J dropped 15 bases, with 20 bases sitting between them. From germline, CDR1 is GTSNPN and CDR2 SVGIG (reference sequence). The CDR3 sequence: CAWSNIWGASGYF. CDR3 coding DNA: TGTGCCTGGAGTAATATATGGGGGGCGAGTGGGTACTTC.

The gene calls are TRBV2 and TRBJ2-5, with TRBD2 matching over 7 bases. This CDR3 spans 21 amino acids. J gave up 5 bases and V 3 bases, and 27 bases lay outside the gene matches. Germline CDR1 reads SNHLY; CDR2 reads FYNNEI. The CDR3 nucleotides are TGTGCCAGCAGTGACAACGCAGGACGGCCGCCTCGACTAGCCCATAAGGAGACCCAGTACTTC. As protein: CASSDNAGRPPRLAHKETQYF.

The chain joins TRBV9 to TRBJ1-2, with TRBD1 as a possible D gene (5 bases). V gave up 3 bases and J gave up 4 bases, with 13 bases separating them. CDR3 length: 14 amino acids. Germline V CDR1 and CDR2: SGDLS, YYNGEE. The CDR3 reads CASSAPGKSYGYTF. For the CDR3, the DNA is TGTGCCAGCAGCGCCCCAGGGAAGAGCTATGGCTACACCTTC.

The chain is built from TRBV9 and TRBJ2-2; D uncertain. The germline CDR1 and CDR2 sequences are SGDLS and YYNGEE. This CDR3 spans 12 amino acids. Trimming took 5 bases from V and 4 from J, leaving 6 bases between them. The CDR3 is CASRGSTGELFF. DNA for the CDR3: TGTGCCAGCAGAGGCAGCACCGGGGAGCTGTTTTTT.

CDR3 loop: CASSQGPGTSAKNIQYF. The CDR3 bases are TGCGCCAGCAGCCAAGGTCCGGGGACTAGCGCAAAAAACATTCAGTACTTC. The V call is TRBV4-1, the J call TRBJ2-4; 10 bases are a match to TRBD2. V was clipped by 1 base and J by 4 bases; unmatched bases: 7. The CDR3 covers 17 residues. Germline V CDR1 and CDR2: MGHRA, YSYEKL.

This clone was seen once. The rearrangement uses TRBV6-5 and TRBJ1-2; D is undetermined. Germline CDR1 reads MNHEY; CDR2 reads SVGAGI. The CDR3 is 13 amino acids. Trimming took off 4 bases at V and 6 bases at J, with 12 bases between the two ends. This chain's CDR3 is CASSSDQVDGYTF. The DNA of the CDR3 is TGTGCCAGCAGTTCGGACCAGGTGGATGGCTACACCTTC.

The rearrangement joins TRBV3-1 (or the pseudogene TRBV3-2) to TRBJ1-6; possibly TRBD1 for D (5 bases). The CDR3 spans 18 residues. Trimming removed 0 bases at V and 4 bases at J, with 16 bases between. Per germline, CDR1 LGHDT and CDR2 YNNKEL (reference sequence). CDR3 sequence reads: CASSQDRAGSRYNSPLHF. The DNA of the CDR3 is TGTGCCAGCAGCCAAGATAGGGCAGGGTCGCGGTATAATTCACCCCTCCACTTT.